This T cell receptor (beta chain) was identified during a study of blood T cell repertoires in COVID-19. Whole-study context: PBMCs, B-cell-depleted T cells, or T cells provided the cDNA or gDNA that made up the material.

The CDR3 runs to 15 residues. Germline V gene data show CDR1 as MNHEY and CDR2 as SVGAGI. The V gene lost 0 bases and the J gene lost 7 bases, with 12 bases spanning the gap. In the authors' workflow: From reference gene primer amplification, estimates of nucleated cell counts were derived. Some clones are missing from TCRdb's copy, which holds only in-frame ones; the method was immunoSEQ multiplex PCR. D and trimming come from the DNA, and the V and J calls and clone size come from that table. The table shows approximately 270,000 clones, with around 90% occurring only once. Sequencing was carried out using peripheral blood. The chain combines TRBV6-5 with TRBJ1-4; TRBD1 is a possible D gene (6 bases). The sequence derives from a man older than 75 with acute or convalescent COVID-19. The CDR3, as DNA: TGTGCCAGCAGTTACTCACAGGGTCCTCGTGAAAAACTGTTTTTT. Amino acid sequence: CASSYSQGPREKLFF.